The next 5 T cell receptor beta chains were all read from a single sample in a study of blood T cell repertoires in COVID-19. Here immunoSEQ multiplex PCR was the method, and the copy in TCRdb shows in-frame clones only, minus some. Here the sample spans some 65,000 clones, around nine tenths being singletons. Material: peripheral blood. Receptors were obtained from a man in his 60s with acute or convalescent COVID-19.

J is TRBJ1-1 and V is TRBV25-1; TRBD1 aligns across 9 bases. The J segment lost 5 bases and the V segment lost 5 bases, leaving 6 bases of the junction unmatched. Germline-derived CDR1 and CDR2 are MGHDK and SYGVNS. The CDR3 covers 14 residues. Here the CDR3 reads CASSSWGQGTEAFF. In DNA form, the CDR3 reads TGTGCCAGCAGTTCATGGGGACAGGGAACTGAAGCTTTCTTT.

V usage is TRBV24-1 and J usage is TRBJ1-2, with D tentatively TRBD1 (5 bases). The CDR3 is made up of 12 amino acids. Trimming stripped 3 bases from V and 11 bases from J, with 12 bases between. Germline CDR1 KGHDR, CDR2 SFDVKD. The DNA of the CDR3 is TGTGCCACCAGTGATCGGACAAGTAGGTACACCTTC. Amino acid sequence: CATSDRTSRYTF.

The chain joins TRBV2 to TRBJ1-5, with 8 nucleotides matching TRBD1. The CDR3 spans 15 residues. The J segment lost 1 base and the V segment lost 7 bases, leaving 6 bases of the junction unmatched. CDR1 and CDR2 (germline): SNHLY, FYNNEI. CDR3 loop: CASTGDRNSNQPQHF. DNA for the CDR3: TGTGCCAGCACCGGGGACAGGAACAGCAATCAGCCCCAGCATTTT.

V usage is TRBV12-3 or TRBV12-4 and J usage is TRBJ2-7, with D tentatively TRBD1 (6 bases). The CDR3 has 13 residues. V lost 6 bases, J lost 4 bases, and 13 bases lay in between. CDR3 sequence (DNA): TGTGCCAGCAGCTTCACAGGGCGATACGAGCAGTACTTC. It encodes CASSFTGRYEQYF.

V is TRBV5-1 and J is TRBJ1-1, with a weak D call TRBD1 (5 bases). Trimming left V 4 bases short and J 4 bases short, with 23 bases between. The germline V gene encodes CDR1 SGHRS and CDR2 YFSETQ. The CDR3 totals 17 residues. The CDR3 DNA is TGCGCCAGCAGCCTCCGGGACCTAGCGACTTTGGGCACTGAAGCTTTCTTT. Its protein is CASSLRDLATLGTEAFF.